The 27 T cell receptor beta chains below all came from one sample that was sequenced in a study of T cells in Graves' hyperthyroidism and ophthalmopathy. From RNA transcripts, TCR beta CDR3 regions were amplified. HTBI primers were used for first-round RT-PCR of the TCR CDR3. TCRdb processed the multiplex PCR reads anew with MiXCR; each CDR3 protein has one entry. This sample has around 280,000 distinct CDR3 sequences, with 10% to 15% found just once. Sequencing was performed on blood. The receptors originated from a woman aged 25 to 39 with Graves' hyperthyroidism that later progressed to Graves' ophthalmopathy.

At least ten counts were recorded for this clonotype. The V gene is TRBV6-1, the J gene TRBJ2-2; 7 nucleotides match TRBD1. This CDR3 spans 18 amino acids. Germline CDR1 reads MNHNS; CDR2 reads SASEGT. The trim removed 5 bases at V and 4 bases at J, leaving 16 bases unmatched. CDR3: CASSFPPGTAISTGELFF. CDR3 nucleotides: TGTGCCAGCAGTTTCCCTCCCGGGACAGCGATTTCCACCGGGGAGCTGTTTTTT.

This clonotype was found many times. The rearrangement links TRBV30 to TRBJ2-7, with a weak D call TRBD2 (6 bases). Germline CDR1 is GTSNPN and CDR2 is SVGIG (reference sequence). CDR3 length: 13 amino acids. V lost 4 bases and J lost 1, with 11 bases in between. The CDR3 DNA is TGTGCCTGGACCGGGGACTTATCCTACGAGCAGTACTTC. It is translated as CAWTGDLSYEQYF. Complete variable domain (other parts from reference TRBV30 and TRBJ2-7): SQTIHQWPATLVQPVGSPLSLECTVEGTSNPNLYWYRQAAGRGLQLLFYSVGIGQISSEVPQNLSASRPQDRQFILSSKKLLLSDSGFYLCAWTGDLSYEQYFGPGTRLTVT.

This clonotype came up many times. The chain uses TRBV18 and TRBJ2-7, with TRBD1 matching over 8 bases. Trimming cost V 1 base and J 6 bases; bases outside gene matches: 8. The germline gives CDR1 KGHSH, CDR2 LQKENI. This CDR3 has 15 amino acids. CDR3 in DNA: TGTGCCAGCTCACCACGACAGGGGCCCGGCGGCGAGCAGTACTTC. This translates into CASSPRQGPGGEQYF.

This clonotype was seen only a few times. The CDR3 region is CASENQVLGETQYF. CDR3 DNA sequence: TGTGCCAGCGAGAACCAGGTTTTGGGTGAGACCCAGTACTTC. The chain has TRBV5-8 and TRBJ2-5; D gene uncertain. V dropped 7 bases and J dropped 5 bases, with 18 bases sitting between them. Germline V gives CDR1 SGHTS, CDR2 YDEGEE. The CDR3 is made up of 14 amino acids.

The chain uses TRBV9 and TRBJ2-3, with D unresolved. Germline loops: CDR1 SGDLS, CDR2 YYNGEE. Trimming left V 3 bases short and J 0 bases short, with 14 bases between. The CDR3 totals 16 residues. The CDR3 here is CASSELVWASTDTQYF. In DNA form, the CDR3 reads TGTGCCAGCAGCGAGTTAGTGTGGGCCAGCACAGATACGCAGTATTTT.

Ten or more counts support this clonotype. V and J are TRBV12-3 or TRBV12-4 and TRBJ2-7; D is undetermined. With 1 base removed from V and 6 bases from J, the gap between germline ends came to 13 bases. The CDR3 is 14 residues long. The CDR3 loop is CASSLGTLGLEQYF. In nucleotides, the CDR3 is TGTGCCAGCAGTTTAGGGACCTTAGGTCTCGAGCAGTACTTC.

There are many counts of this clonotype. The J gene is TRBJ2-2, the V gene TRBV20-1; 7 nucleotides line up with TRBD2. In germline, CDR1 is DFQATT, CDR2 SNEGSKA (reference sequence). The CDR3 consists of 18 residues. With V trimmed by 3 bases and J by 1 base, 14 bases remained unmatched. In nucleotides, the CDR3 is TGCAGTGCTAGCCTCGGAGGGAGTAGCGGGTTGAACACCGGGGAGCTGTTTTTT. Amino acid sequence: CSASLGGSSGLNTGELFF.

Details on this clonotype: This clone may be a read error of a much larger clone one base away. This sequence joins TRBV7-8 and TRBJ2-1; D remains unclear. Germline assignment: CDR1 SGHVS and CDR2 FQNEAQ. The ends were cut back, 2 bases at V and 10 bases at J, with 9 bases in the middle. The CDR3 has 12 residues. The CDR3 here is CASSLPRQEQFF. CDR3 DNA: TGTGCCAGCAGCTTACCCAGGCAAGAGCAGTTCTTC.

This clonotype was seen ten or more times. The chain joins TRBV28 to TRBJ2-5, with 9 bases aligning to TRBD2. J was trimmed by 4 bases and V by 6 bases; bases with no gene match: 3. The CDR3 is made up of 13 amino acids. Looked up from germline, CDR1 is MDHEN and CDR2 is SYDVKM. The chain's CDR3 is CASRASGIETQYF. The CDR3 region has the DNA TGTGCCAGCAGGGCTAGCGGGATAGAGACCCAGTACTTC.

In this sample, this clonotype turned up a few times. The chain uses TRBV6-2 or TRBV6-3 and TRBJ2-3, with D tentatively TRBD1 (5 bases). The CDR3 loop spans 18 amino acids. Trimming took off 5 bases at V and 2 bases at J, with 23 bases between the two ends. Looked up from germline, CDR1 is MNHEY and CDR2 is SVGEGT. The CDR3: CASSKRPPGPLYTDTQYF. The CDR3, as DNA: TGTGCCAGCAGTAAACGCCCACCAGGGCCTCTTTACACAGATACGCAGTATTTT.

The sample holds many counts of this clonotype. The V call is TRBV5-1, the J call TRBJ1-1; the D gene is possibly TRBD1 (5 bases). V gave up 0 bases and J gave up 0 bases, with 9 bases separating them. This CDR3 region has 15 residues. CDR1 and CDR2 from the germline V gene are SGHRS and YFSETQ. DNA of the CDR3: TGCGCCAGCAGCTTGGATTGGGGCGTGAACACTGAAGCTTTCTTT. It encodes CASSLDWGVNTEAFF.

This clonotype was observed a handful of times. The genes are TRBV14 and TRBJ1-6, with D perhaps matching TRBD1 (5 bases). Per germline, CDR1 SGHDN and CDR2 FVKESK. Trimming removed 4 bases at V and 9 bases at J, with 16 bases between. The CDR3 covers 15 residues. In DNA, the CDR3 is TGTGCCAGCAGCCCGTATCAGGGTTGGAGTTCACCCCTCCACTTT. Its protein is CASSPYQGWSSPLHF.

This clonotype was counted a few times. The chain joins TRBV19 to TRBJ2-1; 12 positions agree with TRBD1. The CDR3 is made up of 14 amino acids. V lost 10 bases and J lost 7; bases outside the gene matches: 8. CDR1 is LNHDA, CDR2 SQIVND, per germline (reference sequence). CDR3 coding DNA: TGTGCCACCCGGGACAGGGGGCTTACGAATGAGCAGTTCTTC. Its protein product is CATRDRGLTNEQFF.

This clonotype was observed many times. The chain is built from TRBV9 and TRBJ1-1; the D gene is possibly TRBD1 (5 bases). Germline V gives CDR1 SGDLS, CDR2 YYNGEE. The CDR3 is made up of 15 amino acids. The germline V and J ends were trimmed by 3 bases and 2 bases, with 14 bases remaining between them. The CDR3 region is CASSAQGQGNTEAFF. For the CDR3, the DNA is TGTGCCAGCAGCGCCCAAGGGCAGGGAAACACTGAAGCTTTCTTT.

This clonotype was seen repeatedly, ten times or more. The V call is TRBV4-3, the J call TRBJ1-1, with D possibly being TRBD1 (5 bases). The CDR3 runs 11 residues. V lost 1 base and J 14 bases, leaving 11 bases between the germline ends. Germline values: CDR1 LGHNA, CDR2 YSLEER. CDR3 nucleotide sequence: TGCGCCAGCAGCCAAGGCCCGGGACGGTTCTTT. Protein sequence: CASSQGPGRFF.

This clonotype occurred many times. The genes are TRBV4-2 and TRBJ1-1, with 9 nucleotides matching TRBD1. This CDR3 is 16 amino acids long. Per the germline V gene, CDR1 is LGHNA and CDR2 is YNFKEQ. J gave up 4 bases and V 1 base, and 7 bases lay outside the gene matches. CDR3: CASSQGQGEGGTEAFF. CDR3 nucleotides: TGTGCCAGCAGCCAAGGACAGGGGGAGGGAGGCACTGAAGCTTTCTTT.

In its sample, this clonotype was seen a few times. The rearrangement links TRBV10-3 to TRBJ2-7; 10 bases are shared with TRBD2. The CDR3 runs to 16 residues. Trimming cost V 3 bases and J 0 bases; bases outside gene matches: 5. Germline V gives CDR1 ENHRY, CDR2 SYGVKD. For the CDR3, the DNA is TGTGCCATCAGTGACTCCGGGACTAGCGTCTCCTACGAGCAGTACTTC. It is translated as CAISDSGTSVSYEQYF.

This clonotype was counted at least ten times. The rearrangement uses TRBV20-1 and TRBJ2-7; 11 bases match TRBD2. Trimming removed 4 bases from V and 2 bases from J; junction bases left unmatched: 7. This CDR3 is built from 15 residues. The V gene's germline CDR1 is DFQATT and CDR2 SNEGSKA (reference sequence). CDR3: CSANGLAGLTYEQYF. CDR3 bases: TGCAGTGCTAACGGACTAGCGGGCTTAACCTACGAGCAGTACTTC.

As to this clonotype: A much bigger clone sits one base away, suggesting this may be a read error. The chain uses TRBV9 and TRBJ2-3, with TRBD2 as a possible D gene (7 bases). From germline, CDR1 is SGDLS and CDR2 YYNGEE. V was shortened by 0 bases and J by 4 bases, with 18 bases between the two germline ends. The CDR3 has 17 residues. CDR3 residues: CASSVGGGASAADTQYF. CDR3 DNA: TGTGCCAGCAGCGTAGGGGGGGGGGCCTCAGCTGCAGATACGCAGTATTTT.

The chain recombines TRBV7-3 with TRBJ2-7; perhaps TRBD1 as D (5 bases). The length of the CDR3 is 12 residues. Per germline, CDR1 SGHTA and CDR2 FQGTGA. The V end was cut by 6 bases, the J end by 7 bases, with 13 bases between. The CDR3 DNA is TGTGCCAGCAGTCCCACAGGAGAGGAGCAGTACTTC. This sequence encodes CASSPTGEEQYF.

This chain joins TRBV4-3 and TRBJ1-1, with 8 bases aligning to TRBD1. The germline V gene encodes CDR1 LGHNA and CDR2 YSLEER. Losses at the gene ends were 4 bases for V and 4 bases for J; bases not matched to a gene: 11. The CDR3 has 16 amino acids. CDR3 DNA sequence: TGCGCCAGCAGCCCCTACGCCTCGACAGGGGCCACTGAAGCTTTCTTT. Translation gives CASSPYASTGATEAFF.

This clonotype was recorded at least ten times. The J gene is TRBJ1-1, the V gene TRBV7-9; no definite D call. Germline assignment: CDR1 SEHNR and CDR2 FQNEAQ (reference sequence). V was trimmed by 6 bases and J by 1 base, leaving 3 bases between them. This CDR3 region has 11 residues. The chain's CDR3 is CASSRNTEAFF. The DNA of the CDR3 is TGTGCCAGCAGTAGGAACACTGAAGCTTTCTTT.

This clonotype has more than one count but fewer than ten. The chain combines TRBV29-1 with TRBJ2-5; no firm D call. Between the trimmed V and J ends, which lost 4 bases and 4 bases, there was a span of 7 bases. Germline lookup yields CDR1 SQVTM and CDR2 ANQGSEA. The CDR3 is 11 residues long. The CDR3 is CSVVLGETQYF. DNA of the CDR3: TGCAGCGTTGTTCTGGGAGAGACCCAGTACTTC. Full variable domain (missing parts from reference TRBV29-1 and TRBJ2-5): SAVISQKPSRDICQRGTSLTIQCQVDSQVTMMFWYRQQPGQSLTLIATANQGSEATYESGFVIDKFPISRPNLTFSTLTVSNMSPEDSSIYLCSVVLGETQYFGPGTRLLVL.

This clonotype was seen at least ten times. The rearrangement uses TRBV2 and TRBJ2-7; D may be TRBD2 (5 bases). The CDR3 consists of 14 residues. V was shortened by 7 bases and J by 0 bases, with 13 bases between the two germline ends. CDR1 is SNHLY, CDR2 FYNNEI, per germline. The CDR3 nucleotides are TGTGCCAGCACGAATGAGGGCGGCTCCTACGAGCAGTACTTC. Amino acids: CASTNEGGSYEQYF.

The chain carries TRBV28 and TRBJ1-4, with D perhaps TRBD1 (6 bases). This CDR3 has 14 residues. The germline gives CDR1 MDHEN, CDR2 SYDVKM. Trimming took off 7 bases at V and 8 bases at J, with 17 bases between the two ends. The chain's CDR3 is CASNPGVLREKLFF. Written as DNA, the CDR3 is TGTGCCAGCAACCCAGGGGTCCTGAGGGAAAAACTGTTTTTT.

This clonotype was seen many times. The DNA of the CDR3 is TGTGCCAGCAGCAGAATCGGCGGGGCTGACAATCAGCCCCAGCATTTT. This gives the protein CASSRIGGADNQPQHF. V gene TRBV28 combines with J gene TRBJ1-5, with a possible D match to TRBD1 (5 bases). CDR1 is MDHEN, CDR2 SYDVKM, per germline. The CDR3 covers 16 residues. The germline V and J ends were trimmed by 6 bases and 3 bases, with 18 bases remaining between them. The full variable domain, completed using reference TRBV28 and TRBJ1-5, is DVKVTQSSRYLVKRTGEKVFLECVQDMDHENMFWYRQDPGLGLRLIYFSYDVKMKEKGDIPEGYSVSREKKERFSLILESASTNQTSMYLCASSRIGGADNQPQHFGDGTRLSIL.

There are many counts of this clonotype. This chain joins TRBV11-2 and TRBJ1-4; TRBD1 aligns across 12 bases. This CDR3 has 20 amino acids. Germline V gene sequence: CDR1 SGHAT, CDR2 FQNNGV. V was pared by 2 bases and J by 2 bases, with 12 bases of the junction left unmatched. The CDR3 loop is CASSLSYRDRGLRTNEKLFF. The CDR3 DNA sequence: TGTGCCAGCAGCTTAAGCTATCGGGACAGGGGGCTGAGGACTAATGAAAAACTGTTTTTT.